Listed below are T cell receptor beta chains from one sample, sequenced in a study of T cells in Graves' hyperthyroidism and ophthalmopathy. TCRdb processed the multiplex PCR reads anew with MiXCR; each CDR3 protein has one entry. The table records fewer than 350,000 distinct CDR3 sequences, 13% of them present only once. The specimen sequenced was blood. These receptors were collected from a woman aged 25 to 39 with Graves' hyperthyroidism that later progressed to Graves' ophthalmopathy. CDR3s leave out the opening cysteine and the closing phenylalanine or tryptophan.

>TRBV6-1|TRBJ2-7
ASSHPDSSYSYEQY
>TRBV7-2|TRBJ2-3
ASSRAWRAPFTDTQY
>TRBV6-1|TRBJ2-5
ASVEGGETQY
>TRBV4-1|TRBJ1-1
ASSQGVTGEPEAF
>TRBV7-9|TRBJ1-2
ASRATGDNGYT
>TRBV20-1|TRBJ2-3
SARDQTGTDTQY
>TRBV19|TRBJ1-1
ASSIVQRNTEAF
>TRBV20-1|TRBJ1-5
SALGEANQPQH
>TRBV5-4|TRBJ2-5
ASSRTGGETQY
>TRBV13|TRBJ2-2
ASSSRGANTGELF
>TRBV4-2|TRBJ2-7
ASSQDLRQGAHEQY
>TRBV7-6|TRBJ2-7
ASSLRETSYSYEQY
>TRBV7-9|TRBJ1-1
ASSPRPGGVLTEAF
>TRBV6-5|TRBJ1-3
ASSYSGRVDTIY
>TRBV6-1|TRBJ1-1
ASRGGDTEAF
>TRBV2|TRBJ2-3
ASSVGTGISDTQY
>TRBV9|TRBJ2-1
ASSSLTGGYNEQF
>TRBV5-1|TRBJ2-7
ASSLGWAEGFDWDEQY
>TRBV5-8|TRBJ1-3
ASSLVDIFSGNTIY
>TRBV5-4|TRBJ2-3
ASRFLPSDEQY
>TRBV27|TRBJ1-6
ASSLRQGSSPLH
>TRBV24-1|TRBJ2-5
ATSGGGGETQY
>TRBV9|TRBJ2-5
ASSQVGRQETQY
>TRBV28|TRBJ2-7
ASSLAWTSGKGDEQY
>TRBV28|TRBJ1-3
ASSSPLGGLTGNTIY
>TRBV7-4|TRBJ2-5
ASNPTSGRETQY
>TRBV7-9|TRBJ1-5
ASSAYDRVNQPQH
>TRBV24-1|TRBJ2-3
ATSDKTGRAADTQY
>TRBV27|TRBJ1-1
ASSPLPGRAAQLNTEAF
>TRBV19|TRBJ2-2
ASIPAGPNTGELF
>TRBV27|TRBJ2-1
ASSSPTSGRLLGYNEQF
>TRBV6-6|TRBJ2-3
ASSYGQRTTDTQY
>TRBV20-1|TRBJ2-1
SARGSGKGNEQF
>TRBV20-1|TRBJ2-5
SASSASGTSYSETQY
>TRBV5-6|TRBJ1-2
ASTYGDNYGYT
>TRBV5-6|TRBJ1-1
ASSGRDRDLTEAF
>TRBV7-8|TRBJ2-7
ASSFQGSYEQY
>TRBV27|TRBJ1-5
ASSPLQGKQPQH
>TRBV15|TRBJ1-1
ATSTDRGANTEAF
>TRBV4-3|TRBJ1-6
ASSHGTGGDNSPLH
>TRBV9|TRBJ1-2
ASRAKGDYGYT